The entry below describes one T cell receptor (beta chain). Clones were read by immunoSEQ multiplex PCR, and TCRdb kept only the in-frame ones, dropping some. Here the sample spans 50,000 to 60,000 clones, around 92% being singletons. The record originates from a study of T cell changes during pregnancy in multiple sclerosis. CDR3 length equals 13 residues. Looked up from germline, CDR1 is MNHEY and CDR2 is SVGAGI. Trimming took off 5 bases at V and 6 bases at J, with 10 bases between the two ends. The sequence came from a female donor in good health, enrolled as a control in a pregnancy study. The input for sequencing was CD4+ T cells from peripheral blood mononuclear cells, taken after pregnancy. V usage is TRBV6-5 and J usage is TRBJ2-2, with D possibly matching TRBD1 (5 bases). CDR3 sequence (DNA): TGTGCCAGCAGTCTAACAGGATCCGGGGAGCTGTTTTTT. Its translation: CASSLTGSGELFF.